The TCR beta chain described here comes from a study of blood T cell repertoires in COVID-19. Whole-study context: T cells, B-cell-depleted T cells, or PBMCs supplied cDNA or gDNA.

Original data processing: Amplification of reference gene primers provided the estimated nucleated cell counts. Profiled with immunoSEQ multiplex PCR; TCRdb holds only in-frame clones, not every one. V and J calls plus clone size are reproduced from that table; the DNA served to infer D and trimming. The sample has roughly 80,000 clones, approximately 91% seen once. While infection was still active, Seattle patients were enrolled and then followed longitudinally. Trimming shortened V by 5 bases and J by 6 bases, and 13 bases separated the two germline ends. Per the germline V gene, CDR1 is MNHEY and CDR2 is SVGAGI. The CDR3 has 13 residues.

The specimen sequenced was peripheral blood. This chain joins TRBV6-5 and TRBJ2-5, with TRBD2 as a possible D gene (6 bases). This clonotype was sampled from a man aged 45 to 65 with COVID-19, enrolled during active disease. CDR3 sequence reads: CASSLGGSKTQYF. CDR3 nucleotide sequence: TGTGCCAGCAGTCTCGGGGGTTCGAAGACCCAGTACTTC.